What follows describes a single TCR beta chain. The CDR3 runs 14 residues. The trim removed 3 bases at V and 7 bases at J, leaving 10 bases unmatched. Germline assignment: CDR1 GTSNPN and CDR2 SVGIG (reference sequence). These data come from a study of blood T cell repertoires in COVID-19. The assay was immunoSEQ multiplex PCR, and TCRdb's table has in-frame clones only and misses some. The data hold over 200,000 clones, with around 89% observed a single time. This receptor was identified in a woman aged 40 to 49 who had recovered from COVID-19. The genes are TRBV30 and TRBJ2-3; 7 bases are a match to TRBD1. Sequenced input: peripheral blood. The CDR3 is CAWRGGWAEHTQYF. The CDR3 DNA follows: TGTGCCTGGAGAGGGGGCTGGGCGGAGCATACGCAGTATTTT.